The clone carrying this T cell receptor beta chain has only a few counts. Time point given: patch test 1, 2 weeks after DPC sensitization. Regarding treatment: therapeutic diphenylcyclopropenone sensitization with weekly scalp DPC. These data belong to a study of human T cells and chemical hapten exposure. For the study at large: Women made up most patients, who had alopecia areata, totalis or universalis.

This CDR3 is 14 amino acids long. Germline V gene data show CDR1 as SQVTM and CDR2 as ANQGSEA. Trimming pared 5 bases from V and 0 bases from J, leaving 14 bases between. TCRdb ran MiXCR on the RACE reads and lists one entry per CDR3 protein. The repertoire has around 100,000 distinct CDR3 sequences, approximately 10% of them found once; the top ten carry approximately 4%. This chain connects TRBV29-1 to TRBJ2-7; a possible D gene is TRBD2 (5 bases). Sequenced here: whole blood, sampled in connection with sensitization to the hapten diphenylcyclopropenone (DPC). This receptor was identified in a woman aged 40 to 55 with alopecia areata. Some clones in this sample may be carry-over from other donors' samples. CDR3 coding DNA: TGCAGCGTTAGAAAAGCGGTCAGCTCCTACGAGCAGTACTTC. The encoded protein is CSVRKAVSSYEQYF.